The 5 T cell receptor beta chains below all came from one sample that was sequenced in a study of T cell responses to AZD1222 COVID-19 vaccine (dated by TCRdb to about 2021). The sample's time point, from its label and the paper: about 28 days (+/-7) after the second vaccine dose. Library generation was performed with the immunoSEQ multiplex PCR assay. TCRdb's version of the immuneACCESS table is confined to in-frame rearrangements and falls short of the full clone set. An unresolved V gene accounts for under half of the shortfall where checked; the remainder is of unknown origin. Counted in this sample were tens of thousands of clones; under 95% of them appeared once. The biggest ten clones account for 6.5% to 9.5% of the sample. The starting material was peripheral blood, obtained 28 days after the second AZD1222 dose. These receptor sequences come from an adult who received the AZD1222 COVID-19 vaccine.

The J gene is TRBJ1-3, the V gene TRBV11-2, with D tentatively TRBD1 (5 bases). V gave up 5 bases and J gave up 0 bases, with 17 bases separating them. Per germline, CDR1 SGHAT and CDR2 FQNNGV. This CDR3 region has 17 residues. The CDR3, as DNA: TGTGCCAGCAGCGAAACCCTCGGGACGGTCTCTGGAAACACCATATATTTT. Its protein is CASSETLGTVSGNTIYF.

The chain carries TRBV4-3 and TRBJ1-4; D is unresolved. The CDR3 is 15 residues long. Trimming shortened V by 3 bases and J by 0 bases, and 8 bases separated the two germline ends. CDR1 and CDR2 from the germline V gene are LGHNA and YSLEER. Here the CDR3 reads CASSQAFATNEKLFF. DNA of the CDR3: TGCGCCAGCAGCCAGGCATTTGCAACTAATGAAAAACTGTTTTTT.

The chain employs TRBV7-2 and TRBJ2-1, with TRBD2 identical over 8 bases. Trimming cost V 2 bases and J 3 bases; bases outside gene matches: 9. CDR1 is SGHTA and CDR2 is FQGNSA in the germline V gene. The CDR3 has 17 residues. The CDR3: CASSLTMGTSGYNEQFF. The CDR3 DNA is TGTGCCAGCAGCTTAACGATGGGGACTAGTGGCTACAATGAGCAGTTCTTC.

CDR3 DNA sequence: TGTGCCAGCAGTCCTAGGGGGAGTGGAAACACCATATATTTT. Translation gives CASSPRGSGNTIYF. J is TRBJ1-3 and V is TRBV28, with D possibly being TRBD1 (6 bases). V shed 5 bases and J shed 3 bases, with 11 bases lying between them. Germline loops: CDR1 MDHEN, CDR2 SYDVKM. The CDR3 contains 14 residues.

The chain has TRBV19 and TRBJ1-1, with D uncertain. V lost 6 bases and J 1 base, leaving 15 bases between the germline ends. CDR3 size: 15 residues. Germline CDR1 is LNHDA and CDR2 is SQIVND (reference sequence). As DNA, the CDR3 is TGTGCCAGTAGGGATTCGGGGATAGGGAACACTGAAGCTTTCTTT. Translating it yields CASRDSGIGNTEAFF.